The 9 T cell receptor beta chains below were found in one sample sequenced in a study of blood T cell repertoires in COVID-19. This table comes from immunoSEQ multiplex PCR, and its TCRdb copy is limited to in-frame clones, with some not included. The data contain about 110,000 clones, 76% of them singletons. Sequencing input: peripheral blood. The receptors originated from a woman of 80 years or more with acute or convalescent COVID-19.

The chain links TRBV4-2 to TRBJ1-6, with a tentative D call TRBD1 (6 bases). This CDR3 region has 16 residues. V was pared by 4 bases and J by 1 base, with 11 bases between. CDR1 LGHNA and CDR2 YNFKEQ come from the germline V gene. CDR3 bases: TGTGCCAGCAGCCGTGACAGGAGGTCCTATAATTCACCCCTCCACTTT. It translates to CASSRDRRSYNSPLHF.

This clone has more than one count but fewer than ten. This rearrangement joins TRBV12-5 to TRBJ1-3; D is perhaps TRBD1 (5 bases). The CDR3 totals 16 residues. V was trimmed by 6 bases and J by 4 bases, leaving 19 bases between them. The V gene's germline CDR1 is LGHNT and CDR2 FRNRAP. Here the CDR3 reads CASGGGRGVFGNTIYF. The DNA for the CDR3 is TGTGCTAGTGGCGGCGGTAGGGGTGTGTTCGGAAACACCATATATTTT.

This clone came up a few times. DNA of the CDR3: TGTGCCAGCAGCGGACCCCGACTAGCCCAAGAGACCCAGTACTTC. Translating it yields CASSGPRLAQETQYF. The gene calls are TRBV7-9 and TRBJ2-5, with 7 positions matching TRBD2. CDR1 and CDR2 (germline): SEHNR, FQNEAQ (reference sequence). The CDR3 runs to 15 residues. Unmatched junction bases numbered 7, after V lost 5 bases and J lost 1 base.

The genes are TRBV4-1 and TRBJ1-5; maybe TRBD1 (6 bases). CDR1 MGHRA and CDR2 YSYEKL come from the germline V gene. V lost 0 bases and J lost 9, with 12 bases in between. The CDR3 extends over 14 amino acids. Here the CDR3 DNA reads TGCGCCAGCAGCCAAGACACAGGGAATATGCCCCAGCATTTT. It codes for CASSQDTGNMPQHF.

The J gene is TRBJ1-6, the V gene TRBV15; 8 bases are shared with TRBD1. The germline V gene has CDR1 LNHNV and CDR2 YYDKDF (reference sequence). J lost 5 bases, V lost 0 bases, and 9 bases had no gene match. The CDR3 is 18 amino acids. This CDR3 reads CATSRDNRGQGNNSPLHF. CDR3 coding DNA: TGTGCCACCAGCAGAGATAATCGCGGACAGGGTAATAATTCACCCCTCCACTTT.

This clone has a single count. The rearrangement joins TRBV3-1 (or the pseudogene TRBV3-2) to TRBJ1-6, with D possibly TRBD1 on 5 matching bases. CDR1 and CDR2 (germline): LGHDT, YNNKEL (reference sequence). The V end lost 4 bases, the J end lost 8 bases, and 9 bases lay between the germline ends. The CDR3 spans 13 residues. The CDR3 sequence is CASSPRGDSPLHF. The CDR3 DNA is TGTGCCAGCAGCCCCCGGGGGGATTCACCCCTCCACTTT.

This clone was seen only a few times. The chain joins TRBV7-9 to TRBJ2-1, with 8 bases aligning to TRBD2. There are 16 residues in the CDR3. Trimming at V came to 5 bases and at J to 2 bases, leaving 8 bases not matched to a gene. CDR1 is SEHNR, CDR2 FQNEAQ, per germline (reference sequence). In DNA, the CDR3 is TGTGCCAGCAGCGACACTAGCGGTCAGCCCTACAATGAGCAGTTCTTC. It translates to CASSDTSGQPYNEQFF.

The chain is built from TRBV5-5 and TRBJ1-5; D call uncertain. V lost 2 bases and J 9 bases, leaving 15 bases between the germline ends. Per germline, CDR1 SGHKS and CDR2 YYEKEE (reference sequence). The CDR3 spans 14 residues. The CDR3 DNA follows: TGTGCCAGCAGCTTTACTACCTCGAGTGGGCCCCAGCATTTT. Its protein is CASSFTTSSGPQHF.

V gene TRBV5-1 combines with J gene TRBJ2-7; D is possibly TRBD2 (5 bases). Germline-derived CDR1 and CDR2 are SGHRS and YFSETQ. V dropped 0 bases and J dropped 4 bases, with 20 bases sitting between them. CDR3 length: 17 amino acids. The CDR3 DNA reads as TGCGCCAGCAGCTTGGTCGCCGGGCTCCCAGGCGGGTACGAGCAGTACTTC. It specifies CASSLVAGLPGGYEQYF.